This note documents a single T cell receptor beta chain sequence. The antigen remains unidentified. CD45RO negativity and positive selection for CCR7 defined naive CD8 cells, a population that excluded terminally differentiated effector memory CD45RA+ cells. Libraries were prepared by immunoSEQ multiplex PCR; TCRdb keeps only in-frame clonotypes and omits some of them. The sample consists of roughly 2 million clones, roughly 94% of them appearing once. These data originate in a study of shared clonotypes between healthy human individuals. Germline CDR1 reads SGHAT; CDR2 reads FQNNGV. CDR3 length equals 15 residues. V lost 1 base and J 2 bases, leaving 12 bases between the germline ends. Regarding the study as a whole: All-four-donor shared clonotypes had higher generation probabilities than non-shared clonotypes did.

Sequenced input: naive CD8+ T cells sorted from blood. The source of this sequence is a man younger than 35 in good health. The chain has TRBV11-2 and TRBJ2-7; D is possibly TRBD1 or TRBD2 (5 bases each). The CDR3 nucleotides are TGTGCCAGCAGCTTAGGATATAGAGGGGCCTACGAGCAGTACTTC. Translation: CASSLGYRGAYEQYF.